The 32 T cell receptor beta chains listed next were all sequenced from one sample in a study of cytomegalovirus exposure and HLA in healthy donors. Use of 60 Vbeta and 13 Jbeta primers characterized the PCR. Sequencing was performed with immunoSEQ multiplex PCR; in TCRdb, only in-frame clones are kept and a portion is missing. The sample includes some 140,000 clones, about 9.1% of them seen just once. Sequencing was carried out using PBMCs. Source of these receptors: a woman aged 40-49 years in good health and CMV-seropositive.

The rearrangement links TRBV5-4 to TRBJ2-4; 9 bases are a match to TRBD2. The CDR3 sequence is 18 residues long. V lost 0 bases and J lost 8; bases outside the gene matches: 15. Germline-derived CDR1 and CDR2 are SGHNT and YYREEE (reference sequence). CDR3 nucleotide sequence: TGTGCCAGCAGCTTGGTACGGAGTAGCGGGGGCTCCGCGGACATTCAGTACTTC. Protein: CASSLVRSSGGSADIQYF.

Only a few counts were recorded for this clone. V and J are TRBV5-1 and TRBJ2-2; D not resolved. The CDR3 length is 15 residues. Trimming cost V 4 bases and J 4 bases, with 14 bases left between them. Germline V CDR1 and CDR2: SGHRS, YFSETQ. The CDR3 reads CASSLAIAGTGELFF. The CDR3 region has the DNA TGCGCCAGCAGCCTGGCGATAGCCGGCACCGGGGAGCTGTTTTTT.

This rearrangement joins TRBV19 to TRBJ1-2; 9 positions match TRBD1. After removal of 5 bases from V and 8 bases from J, the junction contained 15 bases not matched to a gene. Looked up from germline, CDR1 is LNHDA and CDR2 is SQIVND (reference sequence). The CDR3 extends over 16 amino acids. The chain's CDR3 is CASSGPQGALARGYTF. CDR3 DNA sequence: TGTGCCAGTAGTGGACCACAGGGGGCGTTGGCGAGGGGCTACACCTTC.

This clone was seen a handful of times. The genes are TRBV7-2 and TRBJ2-3; no clear D gene. CDR1 is SGHTA, CDR2 FQGNSA, per germline. V shed 5 bases and J shed 2 bases, with 8 bases lying between them. The CDR3 extends over 13 amino acids. CDR3 DNA: TGTGCCAGCAGCCCCCAGGCCACAGATACGCAGTATTTT. This encodes CASSPQATDTQYF.

V gene TRBV11-1 combines with J gene TRBJ2-7; 8 bases map to TRBD2. Germline loops: CDR1 SGHAT, CDR2 FQDESV (reference sequence). The CDR3 sequence is 13 residues long. The V and J ends lost 5 bases and 4 bases, in that order; junction bases with no gene match: 4. CDR3 in amino acids: CASSPGGKYEQYF. The DNA for the CDR3 is TGTGCCAGCAGCCCGGGGGGGAAGTACGAGCAGTACTTC.

This clone showed up just a few times. V gene TRBV6-1 combines with J gene TRBJ1-1; no clear D gene. The CDR3 sequence is 14 residues long. Trimming left V 1 base short and J 1 base short, with 7 bases between. CDR1 and CDR2 (germline): MNHNS, SASEGT. CDR3 DNA: TGTGCCAGCAGTGAAGGAGGAGAGAACACTGAAGCTTTCTTT. Amino acid sequence: CASSEGGENTEAFF.

The chain uses TRBV9 and TRBJ2-1; 7 positions agree with TRBD1. V shed 3 bases and J 0 bases; nucleotides not matched to a gene: 3. This CDR3 region has 15 residues. Germline V lookup: CDR1 SGDLS, CDR2 YYNGEE. The CDR3, as DNA: TGTGCCAGCAGCGGGGGACAGAGCTCCTACAATGAGCAGTTCTTC. Translated: CASSGGQSSYNEQFF. The full variable domain, its missing parts supplied by reference TRBV9 and TRBJ2-1, is DSGVTQTPKHLITATGQRVTLRCSPRSGDLSVYWYQQSLDQGLQFLIQYYNGEERAKGNILERFSAQQFPDLHSELNLSSLELGDSALYFCASSGGQSSYNEQFFGPGTRLTVL.

This clone was recorded a few times. This chain connects TRBV29-1 to TRBJ1-1, with TRBD1 identical over 7 bases. Germline trimming cut 6 bases from V and 1 base from J; bases unmatched to any gene: 5. CDR3 length equals 13 residues. The germline gives CDR1 SQVTM, CDR2 ANQGSEA. CDR3 in DNA: TGCAGCGTGCTGGGACAGACGAACACTGAAGCTTTCTTT. This codes for CSVLGQTNTEAFF.

This clone turned up a few times. CDR3: CASSPGGGSGANVLTF. In DNA, the CDR3 is TGTGCCAGCAGCCCTGGGGGCGGCTCTGGGGCCAACGTCCTGACTTTC. The chain is built from TRBV7-9 and TRBJ2-6; the D gene is possibly TRBD1 (6 bases). V lost 5 bases and J lost 0, with 11 bases in between. The CDR3 has 16 residues. CDR1 is SEHNR, CDR2 FQNEAQ, per germline (reference sequence).

In this sample, this clone turned up a few times. The genes are TRBV6-5 and TRBJ1-3, with a weak D call TRBD1 (5 bases). Trimming left V 10 bases short and J 2 bases short, with 15 bases between. The CDR3 loop spans 14 amino acids. The germline V gene has CDR1 MNHEY and CDR2 SVGAGI. CDR3 amino acids: CATSPLGAGNTIYF. In DNA, the CDR3 is TGTGCCACCTCGCCCCTAGGGGCTGGAAACACCATATATTTT.

The table lists this clone with a few counts. The chain carries TRBV11-3 and TRBJ2-7, with D possibly TRBD1 on 5 matching bases. Trimming pared 0 bases from V and 6 bases from J, leaving 12 bases between. The CDR3 is 14 amino acids. Germline V lookup: CDR1 SGHNT, CDR2 YENEEA. CDR3 sequence: CASSLDGAGREQYF. The CDR3 nucleotides read TGTGCCAGCAGCTTAGATGGGGCAGGGCGCGAGCAGTACTTC.

The rearrangement uses TRBV4-2 and TRBJ1-2; 7 bases are a match to TRBD1. J gave up 8 bases and V 4 bases, and 7 bases lay outside the gene matches. The CDR3 is made up of 13 amino acids. The germline CDR1 and CDR2 sequences are LGHNA and YNFKEQ. The CDR3, as DNA: TGTGCCAGCAGCCCCGAACAGGGGCGAGGCTACACCTTC. This sequence encodes CASSPEQGRGYTF.

Concerning this clone itself: The identical CDR3 is also encoded by other nucleotide sequences in the sample. The chain is built from TRBV5-1 and TRBJ1-2; D call uncertain. CDR1 and CDR2 from the germline V gene are SGHRS and YFSETQ. With 3 bases removed from V and 4 bases from J, the gap between germline ends came to 13 bases. CDR3 size: 14 residues. The CDR3 protein is CASSSDSPFYGYTF. The CDR3 nucleotides are TGCGCCAGCAGCTCTGACTCCCCCTTCTATGGCTACACCTTC.

This clone was counted only a few times. The V gene is TRBV6-1, the J gene TRBJ1-5, with D possibly TRBD1 on 5 matching bases. The ends were cut back, 6 bases at V and 3 bases at J, with 12 bases in the middle. The CDR3 is 14 amino acids. CDR1 and CDR2 (germline): MNHNS, SASEGT. This chain's CDR3 is CASRSRQNNQPQHF. The CDR3 coding sequence is TGTGCCAGCAGGAGTAGACAGAACAATCAGCCCCAGCATTTT.

The chain links TRBV29-1 to TRBJ2-1, with TRBD2 matching 11 bases. V gave up 6 bases and J gave up 6 bases; unmatched junction bases: 10. Per germline, CDR1 SQVTM and CDR2 ANQGSEA. CDR3 length: 15 amino acids. CDR3 sequence (DNA): TGCAGCGTGGCCCCACTAGCGGGGGAGCGCAATGAGCAGTTCTTC. This sequence encodes CSVAPLAGERNEQFF.

The V and J genes are TRBV2 and TRBJ2-3; 10 nucleotides match TRBD2. Trimming cost V 6 bases and J 8 bases; bases outside gene matches: 17. The CDR3 is 17 amino acids. Germline V CDR1 and CDR2: SNHLY, FYNNEI. CDR3 sequence: CASSAHPASGGRGTQYF. CDR3 sequence (DNA): TGTGCCAGCAGCGCTCACCCGGCTAGCGGGGGCAGAGGTACGCAGTATTTT.

This clone appeared a few times. V usage is TRBV18 and J usage is TRBJ2-6; 9 positions agree with TRBD1. Trimming removed 2 bases from V and 4 bases from J; junction bases left unmatched: 21. CDR1 and CDR2 (germline): KGHSH, LQKENI. The CDR3 length is 22 residues. The CDR3 DNA follows: TGTGCCAGCTCACCAGCATTTAGGACAGGGGTTTCGGATGGGACAGGGGCCAACGTCCTGACTTTC. Its protein product is CASSPAFRTGVSDGTGANVLTF.

The chain couples TRBV29-1 to TRBJ2-7; D is perhaps TRBD2 (6 bases). Between the trimmed V and J ends, which lost 0 bases and 5 bases, there was a span of 20 bases. This CDR3 has 16 residues. CDR1 SQVTM and CDR2 ANQGSEA come from the germline V gene. Here the CDR3 reads CSVEDHRRRGVDEQYF. CDR3 DNA sequence: TGCAGCGTTGAAGATCACCGAAGGAGGGGTGTCGACGAGCAGTACTTC.

V usage is TRBV11-3 and J usage is TRBJ2-3; TRBD1 matches 7 bases. This CDR3 region has 15 residues. CDR1 SGHNT and CDR2 YENEEA come from the germline V gene. Losses at the gene ends were 1 base for V and 2 bases for J; bases not matched to a gene: 3. For the CDR3, the DNA is TGTGCCAGCAGCTTAGGGGACAGCTACACAGATACGCAGTATTTT. It translates to CASSLGDSYTDTQYF.

The chain employs TRBV7-8 and TRBJ1-1; D is possibly TRBD1 (6 bases). This CDR3 is built from 14 residues. Germline V CDR1 and CDR2: SGHVS, FQNEAQ. The V and J ends lost 4 bases and 1 base respectively, with 10 bases between them. CDR3 DNA: TGTGCCAGCAGCTATTTGGGGGCGAACACTGAAGCTTTCTTT. This gives the protein CASSYLGANTEAFF.

V is TRBV27 and J is TRBJ1-3; possible D gene TRBD1, 6 bases. The CDR3 loop spans 16 amino acids. The germline V gene has CDR1 MNHEY and CDR2 SMNVEV (reference sequence). V dropped 3 bases and J dropped 4 bases, with 16 bases sitting between them. The CDR3 DNA reads TGTGCCAGCAGTTTTACCGGCAGGGGTGGAGGAAACACCATATATTTT. This encodes CASSFTGRGGGNTIYF.

This clone was seen more than once but under ten times. The chain uses TRBV7-8 and TRBJ1-2; 8 bases agree with TRBD1. J was trimmed by 7 bases and V by 6 bases; bases with no gene match: 7. CDR1 and CDR2 from the germline V gene are SGHVS and FQNEAQ. This CDR3 is built from 13 residues. The CDR3 region has the DNA TGTGCCAGCAGTTTGGGACAGGCTGTTGGCTACACCTTC. It encodes CASSLGQAVGYTF. The full variable domain, in which reference TRBV7-8 and TRBJ1-2 provide the parts outside the CDR3, is GAGVSQSPRYKVAKRGQDVALRCDPISGHVSLFWYQQALGQGPEFLTYFQNEAQLDKSGLPSDRFFAERPEGSVSTLKIQRTQQEDSAVYLCASSLGQAVGYTFGSGTRLTVV.

This clone was seen a handful of times. This chain joins TRBV2 and TRBJ2-7; 11 bases map to TRBD1. The CDR3 runs 15 residues. V was clipped by 7 bases and J by 3 bases; unmatched bases: 8. The germline CDR1 and CDR2 sequences are SNHLY and FYNNEI. The CDR3 coding sequence is TGTGCCAGCACCATAGGGGGGACAGGGGGCTACGAGCAGTACTTC. Amino acid sequence: CASTIGGTGGYEQYF.

V usage is TRBV7-9 and J usage is TRBJ2-5, with TRBD2 matching over 10 bases. Germline V gene lookup returns CDR1 SEHNR and CDR2 FQNEAQ (reference sequence). This CDR3 is built from 17 residues. The junction had 11 bases not matched to a gene; V was cut back by 3 bases and J by 4 bases. CDR3 nucleotides: TGTGCCAGCAGCTTCACTAGCGGGGTGGGGATAGGAGAGACCCAGTACTTC. It translates to CASSFTSGVGIGETQYF.

The sample holds a few counts of this clone. CDR3 sequence: CASSDGQEAFF. The CDR3 nucleotides are TGCGCCAGCAGTGACGGACAGGAAGCTTTCTTT. The chain carries TRBV10-2 and TRBJ1-1; perhaps TRBD1 as D (6 bases). Germline V gives CDR1 WSHSY, CDR2 SAAADI. This CDR3 is 11 amino acids long. V was cut by 3 bases and J by 8 bases, with 7 bases left in between.

The chain couples TRBV7-3 to TRBJ2-1; 10 bases agree with TRBD2. Germline trimming cut 4 bases from V and 6 bases from J; bases unmatched to any gene: 3. Germline CDR1 reads SGHTA; CDR2 reads FQGTGA. There are 14 residues in the CDR3. This CDR3 reads CASSSLAGSNEQFF. The CDR3 nucleotides read TGTGCCAGCAGCTCACTAGCGGGGAGCAATGAGCAGTTCTTC.

This clone has only a few counts. The chain combines TRBV11-3 with TRBJ1-5; 8 bases align to TRBD1. This CDR3 comprises 13 residues. Germline CDR1 SGHNT, CDR2 YENEEA. V lost 5 bases and J lost 5; bases outside the gene matches: 2. DNA for the CDR3: TGTGCCAGCAGCCTGGACAGGGATCAGCCCCAGCATTTT. Translation gives CASSLDRDQPQHF. Combining the CDR3 with reference TRBV11-3 and TRBJ1-5 gives the whole variable domain EAGVVQSPRYKIIEKKQPVAFWCNPISGHNTLYWYLQNLGQGPELLIRYENEEAVDDSQLPKDRFSAERLKGVDSTLKIQPAELGDSAVYLCASSLDRDQPQHFGDGTRLSIL.

The rearrangement links TRBV5-6 to TRBJ1-2, with D possibly matching TRBD1 (6 bases). This CDR3 has 15 residues. Germline CDR1 is SGHDT and CDR2 is YYEEEE. Trimming stripped 0 bases from V and 4 bases from J, with 13 bases between. The CDR3 coding sequence is TGTGCCAGCAGCTTGGGGCGGGGGCGGCTCTATGGCTACACCTTC. Its protein is CASSLGRGRLYGYTF.

This clone was picked up a small number of times. The V gene is TRBV2, the J gene TRBJ1-4; TRBD1 is a possible D gene (6 bases). CDR1 and CDR2 (germline): SNHLY, FYNNEI. The ends were cut back, 4 bases at V and 0 bases at J, with 6 bases in the middle. The CDR3 extends over 14 amino acids. CDR3 sequence reads: CASSGTATNEKLFF. In DNA form, the CDR3 reads TGTGCCAGCAGTGGGACAGCAACTAATGAAAAACTGTTTTTT.

This clone was picked up a small number of times. This sequence joins TRBV6-1 and TRBJ1-2, with D perhaps matching TRBD1 (6 bases). In germline, CDR1 is MNHNS, CDR2 SASEGT. The V and J ends lost 1 base and 8 bases respectively, with 17 bases between them. This CDR3 is 15 amino acids long. The CDR3, as DNA: TGTGCCAGCAGTGAAGACGGGGGGCCTGTGTGGGGCTACACCTTC. It codes for CASSEDGGPVWGYTF.

The V and J genes are TRBV5-1 and TRBJ2-7; perhaps TRBD1 as D (6 bases). V lost 4 bases and J 4 bases, leaving 9 bases between the germline ends. There are 12 residues in the CDR3. Germline V gene sequence: CDR1 SGHRS, CDR2 YFSETQ. The CDR3 DNA reads TGCGCCAGCAGCCCTACAGGGTACGAGCAGTACTTC. Amino acid sequence: CASSPTGYEQYF.

This clone was seen a handful of times. The chain combines TRBV23-1 with TRBJ2-4; TRBD1 is a possible D gene (6 bases). TRBV23-1 is designated an ORF whose function remains uncertain. CDR3 length: 12 residues. V was cut by 8 bases and J by 5 bases, with 10 bases left in between. As DNA, the CDR3 is TGCGCCAGCTTATGGACAGAAAACATTCAGTACTTC. Translated: CASLWTENIQYF.